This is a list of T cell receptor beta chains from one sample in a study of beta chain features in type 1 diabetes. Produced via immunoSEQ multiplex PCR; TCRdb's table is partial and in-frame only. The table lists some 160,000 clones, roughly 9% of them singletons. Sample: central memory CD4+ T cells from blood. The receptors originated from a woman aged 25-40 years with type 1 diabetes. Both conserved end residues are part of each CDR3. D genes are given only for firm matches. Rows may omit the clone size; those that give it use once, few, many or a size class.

CDR3 DNA: TGCGCCAGCAGCCAAGAGAGCGTAGATACGCAGTATTTT
CDR3 protein: CASSQESVDTQYF
J gene: TRBJ2-3
clone size: few
V gene: TRBV4-1
D gene: NA
CDR3 length: 13

CDR3 DNA: TGTGCCAGCAGCTTTCTGACAGGGCCAGCGACTGAAGCTTTCTTT
CDR3 protein: CASSFLTGPATEAFF
J gene: TRBJ1-1
clone size: few
V gene: TRBV5-4
D gene: TRBD1
CDR3 length: 15

CDR3 DNA: TGTGCCAGCTCACCGGAAGGGGGCGGACGTGGCGAGCAGTACTTC
CDR3 protein: CASSPEGGGRGEQYF
J gene: TRBJ2-7
clone size: many
V gene: TRBV18
D gene: TRBD1
CDR3 length: 15

CDR3 DNA: TGTGCCAGCATCCCTAGCGGGAGGGCCGGCAATGAGCAGTTCTTC
CDR3 protein: CASIPSGRAGNEQFF
J gene: TRBJ2-1
clone size: few
V gene: TRBV6-4
D gene: TRBD2
CDR3 length: 15

CDR3 DNA: TGCAGCGTTGAAGATCACAGGGGTGAAGCTTTCTTT
CDR3 protein: CSVEDHRGEAFF
J gene: TRBJ1-1
clone size: NA
V gene: TRBV29-1
D gene: TRBD1
CDR3 length: 12

CDR3 DNA: TGTGCCAGCAGTGAGCAGATTCGGGAGAATGAGCAGTTCTTC
CDR3 protein: CASSEQIRENEQFF
J gene: TRBJ2-1
clone size: NA
V gene: TRBV2
D gene: NA
CDR3 length: 14

CDR3 DNA: TGTGCCAGTAGCCCGGGACAGGGGTCGATTCTGTGGCAGTACTTC
CDR3 protein: CASSPGQGSILWQYF
J gene: TRBJ2-7
clone size: few
V gene: TRBV19
D gene: TRBD1
CDR3 length: 15

CDR3 DNA: TGTGCCGGAGGGCGGGAAGAATACAATGAGCAGTTCTTC
CDR3 protein: CAGGREEYNEQFF
J gene: TRBJ2-1
clone size: few
V gene: TRBV2
D gene: NA
CDR3 length: 13

CDR3 DNA: TGTGCCAGCAGTGGAGGTGGATATGGCTACACCTTC
CDR3 protein: CASSGGGYGYTF
J gene: TRBJ1-2
clone size: NA
V gene: TRBV2
D gene: NA
CDR3 length: 12

CDR3 DNA: TGCAGCGTTGAAGTGACTAGCGGGAGGGCCTACAATGAGCAGTTCTTC
CDR3 protein: CSVEVTSGRAYNEQFF
J gene: TRBJ2-1
clone size: few
V gene: TRBV29-1
D gene: TRBD2
CDR3 length: 16

CDR3 DNA: TGTGCCAGCAGCCAAGCTCCCGGCAATCAGCCCCAGCATTTT
CDR3 protein: CASSQAPGNQPQHF
J gene: TRBJ1-5
clone size: few
V gene: TRBV4-2
D gene: NA
CDR3 length: 14

CDR3 DNA: TGTGCCAGCAGCTCGGCCGTTCCGGGGAACAATGAGCAGTTCTTC
CDR3 protein: CASSSAVPGNNEQFF
J gene: TRBJ2-1
clone size: NA
V gene: TRBV7-2
D gene: NA
CDR3 length: 15

CDR3 DNA: TGTGCCTGGAGTTCGGCGGGAGGGCTCTACAATGAGCAGTTCTTC
CDR3 protein: CAWSSAGGLYNEQFF
J gene: TRBJ2-1
clone size: few
V gene: TRBV30
D gene: TRBD2
CDR3 length: 15

CDR3 DNA: TGTGCCAGCAGTCAAGGGACAATGGATACGCAGTATTTT
CDR3 protein: CASSQGTMDTQYF
J gene: TRBJ2-3
clone size: NA
V gene: TRBV25-1
D gene: NA
CDR3 length: 13

CDR3 DNA: TGTGCCAGCAGTTTATATCGGAGTGCCGACTCGGCTTTCTTT
CDR3 protein: CASSLYRSADSAFF
J gene: TRBJ1-1
clone size: few
V gene: TRBV28
D gene: NA
CDR3 length: 14

CDR3 DNA: TGTGCCTGGGCGACTAGCGGGAACACAGATACGCAGTATTTT
CDR3 protein: CAWATSGNTDTQYF
J gene: TRBJ2-3
clone size: few
V gene: TRBV30
D gene: TRBD2
CDR3 length: 14

CDR3 DNA: TGTGCCAGCAGCTTCCACAGGGGTCGGACAGATACGCAGTATTTT
CDR3 protein: CASSFHRGRTDTQYF
J gene: TRBJ2-3
clone size: few
V gene: TRBV5-4
D gene: TRBD1
CDR3 length: 15

CDR3 DNA: TGTGCCAGCAGCTTAATGGGGCTAGGACAGGGGAACACCGGGGAGCTGTTTTTT
CDR3 protein: CASSLMGLGQGNTGELFF
J gene: TRBJ2-2
clone size: once
V gene: TRBV7-9
D gene: TRBD1
CDR3 length: 18

CDR3 DNA: TGTGCCTGGATGCTAGCGGGATTGAACGAGCAGTACTTC
CDR3 protein: CAWMLAGLNEQYF
J gene: TRBJ2-7
clone size: few
V gene: TRBV30
D gene: TRBD2
CDR3 length: 13

CDR3 DNA: TGTGCCAGCACATCCCTCGGGAGCGGAACCGGGGAGCTGTTTTTT
CDR3 protein: CASTSLGSGTGELFF
J gene: TRBJ2-2
clone size: NA
V gene: TRBV28
D gene: NA
CDR3 length: 15

CDR3 DNA: TGCGCCAGCAGCCCAGGGACAGGACAACGGGAGCAGTTCTTC
CDR3 protein: CASSPGTGQREQFF
J gene: TRBJ2-1
clone size: NA
V gene: TRBV4-1
D gene: TRBD1
CDR3 length: 14

CDR3 DNA: TGTGCCAGCAGCCAAGGGACTAGCGGGAACTACGAGCAGTACTTC
CDR3 protein: CASSQGTSGNYEQYF
J gene: TRBJ2-7
clone size: NA
V gene: TRBV4-2
D gene: TRBD2
CDR3 length: 15